The T cell receptor (beta chain) under discussion was sequenced for a study of blood T cell repertoires in COVID-19. Study at large: COVID-19 samples, acute and convalescent, were from the United States, Italy and Spain.

This clone was found once. V dropped 4 bases and J dropped 5; count of bases not matched to a gene: 5. Germline lookup yields CDR1 SNHLY and CDR2 FYNNEI. The length of the CDR3 is 14 residues. In the authors' workflow: Reference gene primer amplification in the assay estimated nucleated cell counts. Some clones are missing from TCRdb's copy, which holds only in-frame ones; the method was immunoSEQ multiplex PCR. V and J calls and clone size are given by that table; D and trimming were obtained from the DNA. The table shows approximately 88,000 clones, with 80% occurring only once. The chain links TRBV2 to TRBJ1-2; 9 positions match TRBD1. The specimen was peripheral blood. The TCR sequence derives from a man aged 50 or older who had recovered from COVID-19. Here the CDR3 reads CASSGGQGRYGYTF. The CDR3 region has the DNA TGTGCCAGCAGTGGTGGACAGGGGAGGTATGGCTACACCTTC.